Sequencing of this T cell receptor (beta chain) was carried out in a study of blood T cell repertoires in COVID-19. Study context: Sites in the United States, Italy and Spain provided acute and convalescent COVID-19 samples. The cDNA or gDNA used as material had been derived from T cells, B-cell-depleted T cells, or PBMCs.

Study processing details: Reference gene primer amplification in the assay estimated nucleated cell counts. Profiled with immunoSEQ multiplex PCR; TCRdb holds only in-frame clones, not every one. V, J and clone size derive from that table, while D and trimming were established from the DNA sequence. The sample records fewer than 600,000 clones, roughly 87% being singletons. Followed over time, Seattle patients had been enrolled while infection was active. V lost 6 bases to trimming and J lost 0 bases, with 12 bases between them. The CDR3 length is 15 residues. CDR1 SEHNR and CDR2 FQNEAQ come from the germline V gene (reference sequence).

The rearrangement joins TRBV7-9 to TRBJ2-4; a possible D gene is TRBD1 (6 bases). The specimen sequenced was peripheral blood. This TCR was sampled from a man between 18 and 29 years old with COVID-19, enrolled during active disease. The CDR3 sequence is CASRKDSLAKNIQYF. The CDR3, as DNA: TGTGCCAGCAGGAAGGACAGTTTAGCCAAAAACATTCAGTACTTC.